This T cell receptor (beta chain) stems from a study of vaccination effects on CD4 cells after COVID-19. Method: immunoSEQ multiplex PCR; TCRdb's copy keeps in-frame clones and lacks some. The data contain approximately 24,000 clones, more than 70% of them seen just once; the ten biggest clones take up 15% to 20%. This clone was counted only a few times. What it binds is unknown. With the ViraFEST assay, the study expanded antigen-specific CD4+ T cells using viral peptide pools, then sequenced them. Following 10 days of culture, CD4+ T cells were isolated. This person's SARS-CoV-2 infection, confirmed by PCR, occurred between March and December 2020. A few million PBMC per well received approximately 10 IU/ml IL-2 and 8 to 10 ug/ml peptides in culture. CDR3 size: 14 residues. Trimming shortened V by 1 base and J by 3 bases, and 7 bases separated the two germline ends. Germline-derived CDR1 and CDR2 are SGHVS and FQNEAQ.

The chain links TRBV7-8 to TRBJ1-3; a possible D gene is TRBD1 (5 bases). Source: CD4+ T cells from PBMCs cultured with SARS-CoV-2 spike peptides, taken before COVID-19 vaccination. The sequence was collected from a human donor who had a prior SARS-CoV-2 infection. CDR3 DNA: TGTGCCAGCAGCTTAGTCAGGGATGGAAACACCATATATTTT. Residues: CASSLVRDGNTIYF.